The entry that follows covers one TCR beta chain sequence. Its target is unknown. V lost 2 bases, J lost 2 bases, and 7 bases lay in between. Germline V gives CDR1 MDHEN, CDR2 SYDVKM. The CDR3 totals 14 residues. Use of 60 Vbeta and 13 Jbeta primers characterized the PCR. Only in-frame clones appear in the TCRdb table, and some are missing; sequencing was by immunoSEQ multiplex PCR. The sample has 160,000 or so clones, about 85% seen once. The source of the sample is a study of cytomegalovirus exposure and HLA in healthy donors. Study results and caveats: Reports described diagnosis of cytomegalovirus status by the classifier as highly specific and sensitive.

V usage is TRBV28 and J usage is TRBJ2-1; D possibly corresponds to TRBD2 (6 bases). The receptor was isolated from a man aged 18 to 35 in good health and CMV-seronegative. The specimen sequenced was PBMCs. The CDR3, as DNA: TGTGCCAGCAGTTTACTAGCGACCTACAATGAGCAGTTCTTC. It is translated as CASSLLATYNEQFF.